One sample yielded the 27 T cell receptor beta chains listed below, sequenced in a study of cytomegalovirus exposure and HLA in healthy donors (dated by TCRdb to the late 2010s). Libraries were built with the immunoSEQ multiplex PCR assay. For the multiplex PCR, a mixture combining 60 forward primers for TCR Vbeta segments and 13 reverse primers for TCR Jbeta segments was used. Held by TCRdb, this immuneACCESS table contains in-frame sequences only and omits some clones. Under half of the omission traces to an unresolved V gene where checked; the cause of the rest is unknown. The sample profile shows some 180,000 clones; 65% to 85% of them were found once. The top ten clonotypes cover approximately 2.6% of the sample. Source material: PBMCs. Source of these receptors: a female donor in good health and CMV-seronegative.

The chain is built from TRBV27 and TRBJ1-2; the D gene is possibly TRBD1 (6 bases). This CDR3 contains 15 residues. CDR1 is MNHEY, CDR2 SMNVEV, per germline (reference sequence). V dropped 6 bases and J dropped 4 bases, with 18 bases sitting between them. This chain's CDR3 is CASSPHHRDPYGYTF. The DNA for the CDR3 is TGTGCCAGCAGCCCCCACCACAGGGACCCCTATGGCTACACCTTC.

The CDR3 region is CASSQDQGAVGTQYF. Written as DNA, the CDR3 is TGCGCCAGCAGCCAAGATCAGGGGGCGGTGGGGACCCAGTACTTC. V usage is TRBV4-1 and J usage is TRBJ2-5, with TRBD1 matching 8 bases. Looked up from germline, CDR1 is MGHRA and CDR2 is YSYEKL. Trimming at V came to 0 bases and at J to 7 bases, leaving 7 bases not matched to a gene. The CDR3 extends over 15 amino acids.

The chain links TRBV23-1 to TRBJ2-4; maybe TRBD1 (5 bases). TRBV23-1 belongs to the ORF category, with a function that is uncertain. This CDR3 is built from 21 residues. Trimming removed 7 bases from V and 0 bases from J, with 31 bases in between. CDR3 in DNA: TGCGCCAGCACCGAAGTCCCCAGGGCCACAACTCCGAGTCTAGCCAAAAACATTCAGTACTTC. Translation: CASTEVPRATTPSLAKNIQYF.

This clone has only a few counts. The chain uses TRBV9 and TRBJ2-7; TRBD1 agrees at 10 bases. In germline, CDR1 is SGDLS, CDR2 YYNGEE. Trimming at V came to 2 bases and at J to 2 bases, leaving 4 bases not matched to a gene. There are 15 residues in the CDR3. The CDR3 reads CASSVGGTGAYEQYF. Written as DNA, the CDR3 is TGTGCCAGCAGCGTTGGGGGGACAGGGGCCTACGAGCAGTACTTC.

The rearrangement joins TRBV19 to TRBJ2-1; D is possibly TRBD2 (6 bases). CDR1 LNHDA and CDR2 SQIVND come from the germline V gene (reference sequence). The CDR3 loop spans 14 amino acids. V was clipped by 3 bases and J by 8 bases, with 14 bases between them. In DNA form, the CDR3 reads TGTGCCAGTAGTATTGTTGGGGGGAACTATGAGCAGTTCTTC. Translated, it gives CASSIVGGNYEQFF.

Regarding this clone: Other nucleotide sequences in the sample specify the same CDR3. The V and J genes are TRBV27 and TRBJ1-1; weak D call: TRBD1 (5 bases). The CDR3 is 13 residues long. Germline values: CDR1 MNHEY, CDR2 SMNVEV (reference sequence). With 5 bases removed from V and 3 bases from J, the gap between germline ends came to 10 bases. The CDR3 spells CASSLWGDTEAFF. CDR3 bases: TGTGCCAGCAGTCTATGGGGGGACACTGAAGCTTTCTTT.

This clone appeared once. The chain is built from TRBV27 and TRBJ2-7; maybe TRBD2 (6 bases). Trimming took off 2 bases at V and 2 bases at J, with 10 bases between the two ends. Germline values: CDR1 MNHEY, CDR2 SMNVEV (reference sequence). The CDR3 is 14 amino acids. The CDR3 DNA reads as TGTGCCAGCAGTTTAGGGGGGAACCCCTACGAGCAGTACTTC. Translation gives CASSLGGNPYEQYF.

The chain is built from TRBV7-3 and TRBJ1-6, with D possibly matching TRBD1 (5 bases). Between the trimmed V and J ends, which lost 0 bases and 15 bases, there was a span of 12 bases. The CDR3 totals 13 residues. CDR1 and CDR2 (germline): SGHTA, FQGTGA. In nucleotides, the CDR3 is TGTGCCAGCAGCTTAACGGGGGGTGGTATCCTCCACTTT. Translation gives CASSLTGGGILHF.

The genes are TRBV7-2 and TRBJ2-5; 7 bases agree with TRBD1. The J call is uncertain, as TRBJ2-7 better fits the DNA end. Germline V gene lookup returns CDR1 SGHTA and CDR2 FQGNSA. This CDR3 spans 14 amino acids. CDR3 DNA: TGTGCCAGCAGCTTAGTCCAGGGGGCCTACGAGCAGTACTTC. This translates into CASSLVQGAYEQYF.

This clone was seen only once. The chain joins TRBV2 to TRBJ2-3; D gene uncertain. From germline, CDR1 is SNHLY and CDR2 FYNNEI. V dropped 4 bases and J dropped 4 bases, with 15 bases sitting between them. The CDR3 contains 15 residues. DNA of the CDR3: TGTGCCAGCAGTGGTTCCAGCTCGCAGGCAGATACGCAGTATTTT. Amino acid sequence: CASSGSSSQADTQYF. Full variable domain (outside the CDR3, taken from reference TRBV2 and TRBJ2-3): EPEVTQTPSHQVTQMGQEVILRCVPISNHLYFYWYRQILGQKVEFLVSFYNNEISEKSEIFDDQFSVERPDGSNFTLKIRSTKLEDSAMYFCASSGSSSQADTQYFGPGTRLTVL.

This rearrangement joins TRBV5-6 to TRBJ2-3; 9 nucleotides match TRBD1. Per germline, CDR1 SGHDT and CDR2 YYEEEE. Trimming took 4 bases from V and 6 from J; bases not matched to a gene: 6. The CDR3 contains 14 residues. This CDR3 is CASSPGQGFDTQYF. For the CDR3, the DNA is TGTGCCAGCAGCCCCGGACAGGGGTTCGATACGCAGTATTTT.

This clone was counted between two and nine times. The V and J genes are TRBV11-3 and TRBJ2-4; tentative D call: TRBD1 (5 bases). This CDR3 has 18 amino acids. Germline CDR1 reads SGHNT; CDR2 reads YENEEA. Trimming stripped 2 bases from V and 8 bases from J, with 25 bases between. The CDR3 spells CASSLSVWGREGSDIQYF. The DNA of the CDR3 is TGTGCCAGCAGCTTATCGGTATGGGGCAGGGAAGGATCGGACATTCAGTACTTC.

The chain is built from TRBV7-9 and TRBJ2-1; 8 nucleotides align to TRBD1. The germline CDR1 and CDR2 sequences are SEHNR and FQNEAQ (reference sequence). The CDR3 covers 14 residues. With V trimmed by 5 bases and J by 4 bases, 4 bases remained unmatched. The CDR3 spells CASSRDRNYNEQFF. The CDR3 DNA follows: TGTGCCAGCAGCCGGGACAGGAATTACAATGAGCAGTTCTTC.

This chain links TRBV4-3 with TRBJ2-7; 9 bases fit TRBD2. Germline CDR1 is LGHNA and CDR2 is YSLEER. The CDR3 is 19 residues long. Unmatched junction bases numbered 13, after V lost 0 bases and J lost 1 base. The CDR3 spells CASSQDIWLAGLGSYEQYF. For the CDR3, the DNA is TGCGCCAGCAGCCAAGATATCTGGCTAGCGGGATTGGGGTCCTACGAGCAGTACTTC.

This rearrangement joins TRBV4-2 to TRBJ2-2, with 9 bases that match TRBD2. Trimming at V came to 1 base and at J to 7 bases, leaving 13 bases not matched to a gene. Looked up from germline, CDR1 is LGHNA and CDR2 is YNFKEQ. The CDR3 has 18 amino acids. CDR3 loop: CASSQALGSGSPVGELFF. As DNA, the CDR3 is TGTGCCAGCAGCCAAGCATTAGGTAGCGGGAGTCCTGTCGGGGAGCTGTTTTTT.

The CDR3: CASGNLDTFSYEQYF. In DNA form, the CDR3 reads TGTGCCAGCGGTAACCTCGACACCTTCTCCTACGAGCAGTACTTC. The chain recombines TRBV6-5 with TRBJ2-7; D not certain. Germline-derived CDR1 and CDR2 are MNHEY and SVGAGI. This CDR3 contains 15 residues. Trimming left V 8 bases short and J 0 bases short, with 17 bases between.

With respect to this clone: Other DNA sequences in this specimen translate into the identical CDR3. The genes are TRBV6-1 and TRBJ2-1; 7 nucleotides match TRBD1. V dropped 3 bases and J dropped 8; count of bases not matched to a gene: 1. The germline V gene encodes CDR1 MNHNS and CDR2 SASEGT. The CDR3 has 12 residues. CDR3 DNA: TGTGCCAGCAGTGAGACAGGGTATGAGCAGTTCTTC. Protein: CASSETGYEQFF.

Written as DNA, the CDR3 is TGTGCCAGCAGCTTGGGGCTAGAGAACGAGCAGTACTTC. Protein sequence: CASSLGLENEQYF. The chain is built from TRBV11-2 and TRBJ2-7; TRBD1 might be the D (5 bases). CDR3 length equals 13 residues. The germline V and J ends were trimmed by 3 bases and 5 bases, with 11 bases remaining between them. CDR1 and CDR2 from the germline V gene are SGHAT and FQNNGV.

The J gene is TRBJ1-4, the V gene TRBV6-5, with D possibly matching TRBD1 (6 bases). Germline V gives CDR1 MNHEY, CDR2 SVGAGI. The CDR3 consists of 15 residues. V was shortened by 1 base and J by 8 bases, with 14 bases between the two germline ends. CDR3 bases: TGTGCCAGCAGTTACTACGGGGGGCGAGGGGAAAAACTGTTTTTT. It yields the protein CASSYYGGRGEKLFF.

The rearrangement joins TRBV7-9 to TRBJ2-3, with 8 bases fitting TRBD2. The CDR3 is 16 amino acids. Germline CDR1 SEHNR, CDR2 FQNEAQ (reference sequence). Trimming took 2 bases from V and 8 from J; bases not matched to a gene: 12. The CDR3, as DNA: TGTGCCAGCAGCTTACCAACGGGAGGGGCCAGGGGTACGCAGTATTTT. Protein product: CASSLPTGGARGTQYF.

The rearrangement links TRBV13 to TRBJ2-5; 13 nucleotides align to TRBD2. Germline-derived CDR1 and CDR2 are PRHDT and FYEKMQ (reference sequence). This CDR3 has 17 amino acids. The junction had 3 bases not matched to a gene; V was cut back by 1 base and J by 1 base. CDR3 amino acids: CASSLVGLAGAQETQYF. DNA of the CDR3: TGTGCCAGCAGCTTAGTAGGACTAGCGGGGGCCCAAGAGACCCAGTACTTC. Full variable domain (outside the CDR3, taken from reference TRBV13 and TRBJ2-5): AAGVIQSPRHLIKEKRETATLKCYPIPRHDTVYWYQQGPGQDPQFLISFYEKMQSDKGSIPDRFSAQQFSDYHSELNMSSLELGDSALYFCASSLVGLAGAQETQYFGPGTRLLVL.

A remark on this clone: The junction shows a germline mismatch at one end, possibly a read error. This chain joins TRBV5-1 and TRBJ2-7; 9 positions match TRBD1. CDR1 is SGHRS and CDR2 is YFSETQ in the germline V gene. The CDR3 sequence is 15 residues long. CDR3 amino acids: CASTPRGTGLYEQYF. The CDR3 coding sequence is TGCGCCAGCACCCCTAGGGGGACAGGGTTATACGAGCAGTATTTC. The full variable domain, completed using reference TRBV5-1 and TRBJ2-7, is KAGVTQTPRYLIKTRGQQVTLSCSPISGHRSVSWYQQTPGQGLQFLFEYFSETQRNKGNFPGRFSGRQFSNSRSEMNVSTLELGDSALYLCASTPRGTGLYEQYFGPGTRLTVT.

V is TRBV28 and J is TRBJ2-1; possible D gene TRBD2, 5 bases. CDR3 length equals 16 residues. Looked up from germline, CDR1 is MDHEN and CDR2 is SYDVKM. V was shortened by 5 bases and J by 0 bases, with 14 bases between the two germline ends. The CDR3: CASSMLALYSYNEQFF. The CDR3 DNA reads TGTGCCAGCAGTATGCTAGCTTTGTACTCCTACAATGAGCAGTTCTTC.

The chain is built from TRBV27 and TRBJ1-5, with a possible D match to TRBD1 (5 bases). This CDR3 contains 17 residues. Trimming pared 1 base from V and 0 bases from J, leaving 13 bases between. Germline loops: CDR1 MNHEY, CDR2 SMNVEV (reference sequence). The CDR3 protein is CASSLWGGEYSNQPQHF. DNA for the CDR3: TGTGCCAGCAGTTTATGGGGGGGGGAATATAGCAATCAGCCCCAGCATTTT.

CDR3 region: CASSLGARDNQPQHF. The CDR3 bases are TGTGCCAGCAGTTTGGGGGCCCGAGACAATCAGCCCCAGCATTTT. This sequence joins TRBV28 and TRBJ1-5, with D possibly matching TRBD1 (6 bases). Germline V gene sequence: CDR1 MDHEN, CDR2 SYDVKM. Trimming shortened V by 3 bases and J by 3 bases, and 12 bases separated the two germline ends. This CDR3 spans 15 amino acids.

The J gene is TRBJ1-2, the V gene TRBV10-2; no definite D call. Germline V gene sequence: CDR1 WSHSY, CDR2 SAAADI. Between the trimmed V and J ends, which lost 4 bases and 5 bases, there was a span of 20 bases. The CDR3 runs 16 residues. The CDR3 nucleotides read TGCGCCAGCAGTGGCCACTACCCTGACCGCGAATATGGCTACACCTTC. It translates to CASSGHYPDREYGYTF.

The chain employs TRBV2 and TRBJ1-1, with 8 nucleotides matching TRBD1. The CDR3 loop spans 15 amino acids. J was trimmed by 0 bases and V by 8 bases; bases with no gene match: 8. Germline CDR1 SNHLY, CDR2 FYNNEI. DNA for the CDR3: TGTGCCAGCGAAGGGGCAGGGGGCATGAACACTGAAGCTTTCTTT. Encoded protein: CASEGAGGMNTEAFF.